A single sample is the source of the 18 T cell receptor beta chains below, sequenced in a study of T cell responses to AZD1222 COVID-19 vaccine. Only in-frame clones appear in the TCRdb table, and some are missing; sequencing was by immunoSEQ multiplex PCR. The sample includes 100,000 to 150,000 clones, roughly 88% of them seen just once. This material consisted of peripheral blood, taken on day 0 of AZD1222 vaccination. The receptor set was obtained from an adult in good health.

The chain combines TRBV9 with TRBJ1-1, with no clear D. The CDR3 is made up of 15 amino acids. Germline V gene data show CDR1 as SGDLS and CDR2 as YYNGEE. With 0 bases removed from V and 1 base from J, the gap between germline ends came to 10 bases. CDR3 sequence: CASSVVSAANTEAFF. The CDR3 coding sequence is TGTGCCAGCAGCGTAGTTTCGGCGGCGAACACTGAAGCTTTCTTT. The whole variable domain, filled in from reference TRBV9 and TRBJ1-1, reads DSGVTQTPKHLITATGQRVTLRCSPRSGDLSVYWYQQSLDQGLQFLIQYYNGEERAKGNILERFSAQQFPDLHSELNLSSLELGDSALYFCASSVVSAANTEAFFGQGTRLTVV.

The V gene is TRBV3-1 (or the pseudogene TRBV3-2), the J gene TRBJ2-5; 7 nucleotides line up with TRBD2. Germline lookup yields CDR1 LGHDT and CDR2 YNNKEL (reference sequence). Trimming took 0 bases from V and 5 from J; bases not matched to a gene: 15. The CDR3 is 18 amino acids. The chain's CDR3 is CASSQDPASGHGWETQYF. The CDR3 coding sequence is TGTGCCAGCAGCCAAGATCCGGCTAGCGGTCACGGTTGGGAGACCCAGTACTTC.

The CDR3 bases are TGCGCCAGCAGCTTCTGGACTAGCGGCAGCTCCTACAATGAGCAGTTCTTC. Encoded protein: CASSFWTSGSSYNEQFF. V is TRBV5-1 and J is TRBJ2-1; 10 nucleotides match TRBD2. V lost 2 bases, J lost 0 bases, and 5 bases stayed unmatched. There are 17 residues in the CDR3. Germline loops: CDR1 SGHRS, CDR2 YFSETQ.

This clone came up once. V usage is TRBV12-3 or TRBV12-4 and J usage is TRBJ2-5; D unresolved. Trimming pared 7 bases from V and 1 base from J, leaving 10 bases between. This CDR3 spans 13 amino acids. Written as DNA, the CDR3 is TGTGCCAGCACCGTTCTTACCCAAGAGACCCAGTACTTC. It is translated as CASTVLTQETQYF.

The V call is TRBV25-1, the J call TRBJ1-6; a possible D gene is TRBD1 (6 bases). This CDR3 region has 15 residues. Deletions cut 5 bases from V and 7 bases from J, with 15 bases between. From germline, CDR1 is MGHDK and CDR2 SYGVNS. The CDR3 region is CASSLSRGANSPLHF. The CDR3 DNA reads TGTGCCAGCAGTCTCTCCAGGGGAGCAAATTCACCCCTCCACTTT. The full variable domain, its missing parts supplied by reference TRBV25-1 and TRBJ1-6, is EADIYQTPRYLVIGTGKKITLECSQTMGHDKMYWYQQDPGMELHLIHYSYGVNSTEKGDLSSESTVSRIRTEHFPLTLESARPSHTSQYLCASSLSRGANSPLHFGNGTRLTVT.

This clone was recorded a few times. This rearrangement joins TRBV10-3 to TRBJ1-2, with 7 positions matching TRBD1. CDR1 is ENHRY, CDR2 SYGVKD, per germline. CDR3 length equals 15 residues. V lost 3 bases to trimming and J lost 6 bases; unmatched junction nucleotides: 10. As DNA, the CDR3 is TGTGCCATCAGTGACCCCGACAGGGTTGGAGATGGCTACACCTTC. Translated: CAISDPDRVGDGYTF.

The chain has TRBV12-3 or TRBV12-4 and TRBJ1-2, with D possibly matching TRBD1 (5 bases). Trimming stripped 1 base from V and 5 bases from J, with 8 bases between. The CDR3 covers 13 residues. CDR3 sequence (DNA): TGTGCCAGCAGTTTAGGGGGACGGTATGGCTACACCTTC. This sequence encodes CASSLGGRYGYTF.

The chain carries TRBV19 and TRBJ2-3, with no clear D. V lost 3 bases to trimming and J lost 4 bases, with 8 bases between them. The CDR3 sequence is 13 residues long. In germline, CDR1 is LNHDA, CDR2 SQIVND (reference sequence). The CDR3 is CASSIIGPDTQYF. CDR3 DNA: TGTGCCAGTAGTATTATCGGGCCAGATACGCAGTATTTT.

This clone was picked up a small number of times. The CDR3 here is CASSVVAGRTDTQYF. The DNA of the CDR3 is TGTGCCAGCAGCGTAGTAGCGGGACGCACAGATACGCAGTATTTT. The chain is built from TRBV9 and TRBJ2-3, with 8 nucleotides matching TRBD2. The CDR3 covers 15 residues. CDR1 and CDR2 (germline): SGDLS, YYNGEE. V lost 0 bases and J lost 1; bases outside the gene matches: 1. The whole variable domain, remainder taken from reference TRBV9 and TRBJ2-3, is DSGVTQTPKHLITATGQRVTLRCSPRSGDLSVYWYQQSLDQGLQFLIQYYNGEERAKGNILERFSAQQFPDLHSELNLSSLELGDSALYFCASSVVAGRTDTQYFGPGTRLTVL.

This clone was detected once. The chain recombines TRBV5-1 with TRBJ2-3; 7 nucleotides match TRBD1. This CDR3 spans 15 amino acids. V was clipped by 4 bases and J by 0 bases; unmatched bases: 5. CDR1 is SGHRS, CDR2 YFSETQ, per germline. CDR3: CASSITGVSTDTQYF. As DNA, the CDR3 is TGCGCCAGCAGCATCACAGGGGTTAGCACAGATACGCAGTATTTT.

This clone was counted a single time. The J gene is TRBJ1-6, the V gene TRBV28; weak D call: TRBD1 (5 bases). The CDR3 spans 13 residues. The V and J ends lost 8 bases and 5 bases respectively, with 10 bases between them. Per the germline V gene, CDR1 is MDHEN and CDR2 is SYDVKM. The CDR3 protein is CASLDSNNSPLHF. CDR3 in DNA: TGTGCCAGCCTCGACAGCAATAATTCACCCCTCCACTTT.

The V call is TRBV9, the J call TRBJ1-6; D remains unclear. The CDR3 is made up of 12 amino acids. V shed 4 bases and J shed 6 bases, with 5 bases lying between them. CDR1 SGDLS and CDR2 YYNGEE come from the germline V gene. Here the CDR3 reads CASSTLNSPLHF. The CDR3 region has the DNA TGTGCCAGCAGCACCCTTAATTCACCCCTCCACTTT.

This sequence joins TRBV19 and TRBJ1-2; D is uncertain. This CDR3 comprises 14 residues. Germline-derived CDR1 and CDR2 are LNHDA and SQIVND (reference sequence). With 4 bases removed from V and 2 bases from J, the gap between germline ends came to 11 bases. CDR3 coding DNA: TGTGCCAGTAGTAAGGAGGATTCGAACTATGGCTACACCTTC. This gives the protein CASSKEDSNYGYTF.

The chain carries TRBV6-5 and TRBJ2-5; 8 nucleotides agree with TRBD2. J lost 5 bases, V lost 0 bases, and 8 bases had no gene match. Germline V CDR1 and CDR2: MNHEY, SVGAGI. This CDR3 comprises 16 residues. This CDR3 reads CASSYSYTSGGETQYF. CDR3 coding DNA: TGTGCCAGCAGTTACTCTTACACTAGCGGAGGGGAGACCCAGTACTTC.

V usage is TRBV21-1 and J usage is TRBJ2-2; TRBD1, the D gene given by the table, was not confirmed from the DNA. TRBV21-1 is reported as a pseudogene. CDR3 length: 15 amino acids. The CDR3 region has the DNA TGTGCCAGCGGTAGGGACAGGGGGCTTACCGGGGAGCTGTTTTTT. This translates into CASGRDRGLTGELFF.

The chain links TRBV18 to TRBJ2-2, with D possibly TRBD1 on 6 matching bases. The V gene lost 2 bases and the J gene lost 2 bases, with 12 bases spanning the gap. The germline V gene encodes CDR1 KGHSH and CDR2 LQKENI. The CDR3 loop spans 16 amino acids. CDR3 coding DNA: TGTGCCAGCTCACCAATGGTAGGGGGAAACACCGGGGAGCTGTTTTTT. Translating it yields CASSPMVGGNTGELFF.

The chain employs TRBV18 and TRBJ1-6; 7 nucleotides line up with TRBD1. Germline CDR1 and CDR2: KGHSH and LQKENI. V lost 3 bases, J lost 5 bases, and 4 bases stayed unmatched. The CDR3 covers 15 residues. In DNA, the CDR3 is TGTGCCAGCTCACCGCAAACAGGGGATAATTCACCCCTCCACTTT. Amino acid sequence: CASSPQTGDNSPLHF.

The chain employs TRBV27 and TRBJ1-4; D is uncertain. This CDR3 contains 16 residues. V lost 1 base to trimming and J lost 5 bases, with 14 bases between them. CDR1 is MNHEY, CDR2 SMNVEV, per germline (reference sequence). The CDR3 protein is CASSLLGPVRNEKLFF. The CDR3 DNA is TGTGCCAGCAGTTTATTAGGGCCGGTGAGGAATGAAAAACTGTTTTTT.